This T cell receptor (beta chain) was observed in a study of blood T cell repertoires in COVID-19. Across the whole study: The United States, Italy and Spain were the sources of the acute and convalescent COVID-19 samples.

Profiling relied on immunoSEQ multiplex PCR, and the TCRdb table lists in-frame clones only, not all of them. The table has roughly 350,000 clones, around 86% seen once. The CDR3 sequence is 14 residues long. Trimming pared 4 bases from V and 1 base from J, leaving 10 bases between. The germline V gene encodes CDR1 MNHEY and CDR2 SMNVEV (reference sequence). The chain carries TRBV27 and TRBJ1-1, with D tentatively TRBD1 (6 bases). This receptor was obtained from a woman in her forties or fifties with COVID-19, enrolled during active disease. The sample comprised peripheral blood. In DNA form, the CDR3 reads TGTGCCAGCAGTTCAGCGGGGGCGAACACTGAAGCTTTCTTT. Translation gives CASSSAGANTEAFF.